This T cell receptor beta chain was obtained from a study of neurological immune-mediated disorders (dated by TCRdb to about 2019). Concerning the study at large: Among the approximately 35 multiple sclerosis patients, relapsing-remitting MS accounted for around 30 and secondary progressive MS accounted for 3. Peripheral blood TCR-beta repertoires from HTLV-I-associated myelopathy (HAM/TSP) patients, multiple sclerosis patients and healthy controls were compared by UMI-based sequencing. The 95 to 120 TCR-beta libraries included longitudinal samples, technical triplicates and paired sorted CD4+ and CD8+ T-cell subsets alongside PBMC samples. The cohort was made up of approximately 65 subjects, consisting of some 14 HAM/TSP patients, about 34 multiple sclerosis patients and 20 or so healthy controls. General findings and caveats noted by the study authors: No identical CDR3 amino acid sequences were found to be shared among expanded clones across subjects, suggesting that TCR-beta repertoires were private in all groups. In a phylogenetic analysis, the repertoires of 18 out of 34 MS patients fell into a single cluster of related CDR3 sequences, pointing to a possible signature at the repertoire level. TCR clonal expansion was highest in HAM/TSP patients and lowest in MS patients, with MS patients falling below even healthy controls. The MS cluster showed no association with clinical or MRI features, and the authors stated that larger cohorts are needed.

At the junction V is shortened by 3 bases and J by 0 bases, with 16 bases in between. CDR1 SGHRS and CDR2 YFSETQ were looked up in the germline V gene. There are 16 amino acids in the CDR3, from cysteine to phenylalanine inclusive. The only DNA kept is the CDR3, 48 bases in frame from the first base. For sorted-subset TCR libraries, under 1.2 million sorted CD4+ or CD8+ T cells were used. The multiple sclerosis patients were enrolled in a US clinical protocol that used magnetic resonance imaging to evaluate disease progression. Peripheral blood was subjected to Ficoll-Hypaque density gradient centrifugation to isolate PBMCs, which were then cryopreserved in liquid nitrogen. The study also sequenced paired sorted CD4+ and CD8+ subsets from healthy controls, HAM/TSP patients and MS patients. cDNA was synthesized by template-switch 5'RACE using a primer with a 10-nucleotide random unique molecular identifier that tagged each TCR transcript. Each sequencing run produced over 190 million TCR-beta sequences covering 15-18 subjects. Total RNA was extracted with the RNeasy kit. TCR-beta VDJ regions were amplified with primers for the TCR constant region and the 5'RACE anchor, using the KAPA Real-time Library Amplification kit. A first PCR added sample indexes and Illumina adaptors, after which a second PCR increased the library yield. After Ampure bead purification, the roughly 650 bp TCR product was size-selected on a 2% E-gel SizeSelection system. Before pooling, library quality was assessed on a Bioanalyzer, concentration was determined with Qubit, and library quantification was performed with the Kapa Library Quantification kit. An Illumina HiSeq 2500 was used to sequence the libraries paired-end at 2 x 150 bp. To increase sequence diversity, about 23-32% phiX was spiked into each library pool. The paper's processing steps were these. Quality-filtered reads were processed with the UMI-based MiGEC pipeline, and over 75% of raw TCR sequences were removed by the MiGEC pipeline during error correction. VDJ genes were aligned to IMGT germline references, and clonotypes were defined by unique CDR3 amino acid sequence plus V-J genes. Clonal expansion, Shannon diversity, and CDR3 relatedness (CalcPairwiseDistances, ClusterSamples) were evaluated with VDJtools, and phylogenetic trees were built with CLCbio workbench. Clones with at least 8 unique UMIs were defined as expanded, with this threshold being based on coefficient-of-variation modelling across technical triplicates. Using fastp trimming at Q25 and MiXCR clonotype assembly, TCRdb reanalyzed the public sequencing data and kept in-frame beta chains. Rows with one shared CDR3 protein collapse into an entry with the most common genes and DNA. The V and J calls were not made by the authors but by TCRdb's processing. The sample yields tens of thousands of distinct CDR3 sequences; over 3.5% were counted once. Jointly, the top ten make up 1.5% to 2% of the sample.

There are many counts of this clonotype. Its antigen remains unidentified. The input lacks base qualities; no much larger clone sits a single base away. What was sequenced was CD4+ T cells from blood. This TCR came from a woman aged 40-49 years with multiple sclerosis. Recombination linked TRBV5-1 to TRBJ2-7; tentative D gene TRBD2, with 6 bases matching. Here the CDR3 is given as CASSSTGTSSSYEQYF. The nucleotide sequence reads as follows: TGCGCCAGCAGCTCTACTGGGACTTCTAGCTCCTACGAGCAGTACTTC.